The 19 T cell receptor beta chains in this list originate from one sample, sequenced in a study of liver allograft versus peripheral blood T cells. Study-wide background: Repertoires of T cell receptors in transplanted livers were compared with recipients' peripheral blood repertoires.

TCRdb fed the reads into MiXCR, producing one record per CDR3 protein. The sample has 13,000 or so distinct CDR3 sequences, 18% seen once. The receptor source for this set is a human patient who had a liver transplant. Some T cells may originate from the graft donor.

There are many counts of this clonotype. The V call is TRBV19, the J call TRBJ1-4, with D possibly being TRBD1 (6 bases). V lost 5 bases, J lost 6 bases, and 16 bases lay in between. In germline, CDR1 is LNHDA, CDR2 SQIVND (reference sequence). CDR3 size: 15 residues. As DNA, the CDR3 is TGTGCCAGTAGTCCCCGGACAGTAATGTATGAAAAACTGTTTTTT. Protein product: CASSPRTVMYEKLFF.

This clonotype was counted a few times. The V and J genes are TRBV30 and TRBJ1-5; TRBD1 aligns across 7 bases. The CDR3 runs 13 residues. CDR1 and CDR2 (germline): GTSNPN, SVGIG (reference sequence). The V segment lost 1 base and the J segment 5 bases; nucleotides outside the gene matches: 2. The CDR3 DNA reads as TGTGCCTGGAGTGGGCAGGGGGATCAGCCCCAGCATTTT. Its protein product is CAWSGQGDQPQHF. Looking up the rest from reference TRBV30 and TRBJ1-5 gives the full variable domain: SQTIHQWPATLVQPVGSPLSLECTVEGTSNPNLYWYRQAAGRGLQLLFYSVGIGQISSEVPQNLSASRPQDRQFILSSKKLLLSDSGFYLCAWSGQGDQPQHFGDGTRLSIL.

This clonotype counts as medium-sized (0.01 to 0.1%). J is TRBJ1-3 and V is TRBV29-1; TRBD1 matches 8 bases. This CDR3 region has 14 residues. CDR1 and CDR2 (germline): SQVTM, ANQGSEA. V shed 7 bases, J shed 0 bases, and the junction held 5 bases outside the gene matches. The CDR3 DNA is TGCAGCGCCCGGACAGGGAGCTCTGGAAACACCATATATTTT. It specifies CSARTGSSGNTIYF.

The genes are TRBV6-6 and TRBJ1-5; no clear D gene. Germline CDR1 reads MNHNY; CDR2 reads SVGAGI (reference sequence). The length of the CDR3 is 14 residues. Between the trimmed V and J ends, which lost 4 bases and 4 bases, there was a span of 11 bases. CDR3 amino acids: CASSSTNENQPQHF. The CDR3, as DNA: TGTGCCAGCAGTTCGACGAACGAGAATCAGCCCCAGCATTTT.

In regard to this clonotype: A single base separates this from a much larger clone, so it may be a read error. This chain connects TRBV9 to TRBJ1-3; D not resolved. CDR1 and CDR2 (germline): SGDLS, YYNGEE. Between the trimmed V and J ends, which lost 0 bases and 4 bases, there was a span of 11 bases. The CDR3 length is 15 residues. The CDR3 here is CASSVDYEVGNTIYF. The DNA for the CDR3 is TGTGCCAGCAGCGTAGATTACGAGGTCGGAAACACCATATATTTT.

This clonotype was recorded at least ten times. J is TRBJ1-1 and V is TRBV28; TRBD1 aligns across 7 bases. V lost 5 bases to trimming and J lost 1 base; unmatched junction nucleotides: 7. From germline, CDR1 is MDHEN and CDR2 SYDVKM. This CDR3 is 15 amino acids long. CDR3 DNA: TGTGCCAGCAGTCCGGGACAGAGACCGAACACTGAAGCTTTCTTT. This sequence encodes CASSPGQRPNTEAFF.

The rearrangement joins TRBV20-1 to TRBJ2-7; 7 bases are a match to TRBD2. The CDR3 runs to 15 residues. With V trimmed by 3 bases and J by 7 bases, 15 bases remained unmatched. The germline gives CDR1 DFQATT, CDR2 SNEGSKA (reference sequence). CDR3 DNA sequence: TGCAGTGCTAGCTCTACGAGCGGGGAGGGGTTGGAGCAGTACTTC. The encoded protein is CSASSTSGEGLEQYF.

By proportion, this clonotype is medium-sized. The CDR3 reads CAISELRDTEAFF. The CDR3 DNA reads as TGTGCCATCAGTGAGTTAAGGGACACTGAAGCTTTCTTT. V usage is TRBV10-3 and J usage is TRBJ1-1; D unclear. CDR3 length equals 13 residues. Looked up from germline, CDR1 is ENHRY and CDR2 is SYGVKD. With 1 base removed from V and 3 bases from J, the gap between germline ends came to 6 bases.

In this sample, this clonotype turned up many times. The rearrangement links TRBV6-6 to TRBJ2-7, with D maybe TRBD2 (5 bases). Germline V gives CDR1 MNHNY, CDR2 SVGAGI (reference sequence). The V and J ends lost 5 bases and 3 bases respectively, with 14 bases between them. This CDR3 has 14 residues. DNA for the CDR3: TGTGCCAGCAGTAACAGACGGAGCGGCTACGAGCAGTACTTC. This translates into CASSNRRSGYEQYF.

The V gene is TRBV28, the J gene TRBJ2-7; weak D call: TRBD2 (6 bases). V lost 5 bases and J lost 3, with 11 bases in between. This CDR3 has 13 residues. Germline CDR1 is MDHEN and CDR2 is SYDVKM. DNA of the CDR3: TGTGCCAGCAGTCCTCAGGGACTCTACGAGCAGTACTTC. Translation gives CASSPQGLYEQYF.

This chain links TRBV6-6 with TRBJ1-2; the D is unclear. The germline CDR1 and CDR2 sequences are MNHNY and SVGAGI (reference sequence). The CDR3 is 11 amino acids. Trimming left V 7 bases short and J 8 bases short, with 11 bases between. CDR3 DNA sequence: TGTGCCAGCAAGGAGGGAGGCGGCTACACCTTC. Translation gives CASKEGGGYTF.

This chain joins TRBV10-3 and TRBJ2-7; the D call may be TRBD1 or TRBD2 (6 bases each). V shed 6 bases and J shed 5 bases, with 14 bases lying between them. Germline CDR1 reads ENHRY; CDR2 reads SYGVKD. The CDR3 runs 13 residues. As DNA, the CDR3 is TGTGCCATCAGCCCACAGGGAGGCAACGAGCAGTACTTC. This gives the protein CAISPQGGNEQYF.

This chain joins TRBV20-1 and TRBJ1-1; D remains unclear. CDR1 and CDR2 from the germline V gene are DFQATT and SNEGSKA (reference sequence). This CDR3 is built from 14 residues. Trimming pared 1 base from V and 5 bases from J, leaving 14 bases between. The CDR3 coding sequence is TGCAGTGCTAGAGGGCCCACCCGGGATACTGAAGCTTTCTTT. Translation: CSARGPTRDTEAFF.

In its sample, this clonotype was seen a few times. The V gene is TRBV12-3 or TRBV12-4, the J gene TRBJ1-6, with TRBD1 as a possible D gene (6 bases). This CDR3 is built from 13 residues. Trimming left V 8 bases short and J 7 bases short, with 12 bases between. In DNA form, the CDR3 reads TGTGCCAGCGGACAGCACCCCAATTCACCCCTCCACTTT. Its translation: CASGQHPNSPLHF.

V and J are TRBV29-1 and TRBJ2-5, with 14 bases matching TRBD2. After removal of 6 bases from V and 6 bases from J, the junction contained 3 bases not matched to a gene. The CDR3 has 13 amino acids. Germline CDR1 reads SQVTM; CDR2 reads ANQGSEA. CDR3: CSVGTSGGQTQYF. The CDR3 bases are TGCAGCGTGGGGACTAGCGGGGGACAGACCCAGTACTTC.

This clonotype is categorized as medium-sized. The chain joins TRBV6-1 to TRBJ2-1, with 12 bases aligning to TRBD2. Germline V gene lookup returns CDR1 MNHNS and CDR2 SASEGT. The CDR3 contains 15 residues. The V segment lost 2 bases and the J segment 7 bases; nucleotides outside the gene matches: 3. The CDR3 region has the DNA TGTGCCAGCAGTGAACCTAGCGGGGGGGCTAATGAGCAGTTCTTC. Translated: CASSEPSGGANEQFF.

The chain is built from TRBV14 and TRBJ2-7, with TRBD1 identical over 7 bases. V shed 10 bases, J shed 0 bases, and the junction held 15 bases outside the gene matches. The germline V gene has CDR1 SGHDN and CDR2 FVKESK. The CDR3 runs to 16 residues. The CDR3 region is CAKGNVGQADSYEQYF. The CDR3 nucleotides are TGTGCCAAGGGAAACGTTGGACAGGCGGACTCCTACGAGCAGTACTTC. Looking up the rest from reference TRBV14 and TRBJ2-7 gives the full variable domain: EAGVTQFPSHSVIEKGQTVTLRCDPISGHDNLYWYRRVMGKEIKFLLHFVKESKQDESGMPNNRFLAERTGGTYSTLKVQPAELEDSGVYFCAKGNVGQADSYEQYFGPGTRLTVT.

This clonotype is termed medium-sized. The gene calls are TRBV19 and TRBJ1-1; TRBD1 is a possible D gene (6 bases). The CDR3 has 14 amino acids. With 4 bases removed from V and 11 bases from J, the gap between germline ends came to 20 bases. Germline V gene data show CDR1 as LNHDA and CDR2 as SQIVND (reference sequence). CDR3 nucleotides: TGTGCCAGTAGTACGAGGGGGGCGTCAGGGGCTGCTTTCTTT. Protein sequence: CASSTRGASGAAFF.

As to this clonotype: This may come from a read error, since a much larger clone is one base off. This sequence joins TRBV10-3 and TRBJ1-1, with TRBD1 identical over 12 bases. This CDR3 has 16 amino acids. From germline, CDR1 is ENHRY and CDR2 SYGVKD. V lost 6 bases and J lost 0; bases outside the gene matches: 5. CDR3 residues: CAIRGQGALMNTEAFF. DNA of the CDR3: TGTGCCATCAGGGGACAGGGGGCACTTATGAACACTGAAGCTTTCTTT.